The present TCR beta chain was sequenced within a study of shared clonotypes between healthy human individuals. Clones were sequenced by immunoSEQ multiplex PCR, and TCRdb holds only the in-frame ones, with some missing. Of about 1.9 million clones listed, approximately 92% are singletons. Naive CD8 cells were CD45RO-negative, positively selected for CCR7, excluding terminally differentiated effector memory CD45RA+ cells. The CDR3 extends over 15 amino acids. The V segment lost 5 bases and the J segment 0 bases; nucleotides outside the gene matches: 4. Germline V gives CDR1 SGHVS, CDR2 FNYEAQ. The gene calls are TRBV7-6 and TRBJ2-7; 10 bases are a match to TRBD2. The clonotype was recovered from a man aged 18 to 29 in good health. Some clones in this sample may be carry-over from other donors' samples. The sequencing input was naive CD8+ T cells from PBMCs. In nucleotides, the CDR3 is TGTGCCAGCAGCCCGGGACTAGCGCGCTCCTACGAGCAGTACTTC. This gives the protein CASSPGLARSYEQYF. The full variable domain, completed using reference TRBV7-6 and TRBJ2-7, is GAGVSQSPRYKVTKRGQDVALRCDPISGHVSLYWYRQALGQGPEFLTYFNYEAQQDKSGLPNDRFSAERPEGSISTLTIQRTEQRDSAMYRCASSPGLARSYEQYFGPGTRLTVT.